These T cell receptor beta chains were read from a single sample in a study of post-analysis software for immune sequencing data. TCRdb redid the calling of the PCR reads with MiXCR, one entry per CDR3 protein. The data contain about 500,000 distinct CDR3 sequences, 40% to 55% of them seen just once; the ten biggest clones take up about an eighth. The sample consisted of blood. The receptors stem from a girl between 5 and 17 years old with multiple sclerosis. Both conserved end residues are part of each CDR3. A D gene is named only where the DNA matches it firmly. Rows give clone size only sometimes, using once, few, many, or a class for an expanded clone.

>NA|TRBV13|TRBJ1-5|NA
CASSGPPPAQHF
TGTGCCAGCAGTGGCCCACCCCCGGCCCAGCATTTT
>NA|TRBV5-1|TRBJ1-2|NA
CASSLDTSNYGDTF
TGCGCCAGCAGCTTAGACACGAGTAACTATGGCGACACCTTC
>TRBD2|TRBV20-1|TRBJ2-1|few
CSARTFSGSNYNEQFF
TGCAGTGCTAGAACCTTTAGCGGGAGCAACTACAATGAGCAGTTCTTC
>NA|TRBV6-1|TRBJ1-2|NA
CASSEDYRWNYGYTF
TGTGCCAGCAGTGAAGACTACAGGTGGAACTATGGCTACACCTTC
>TRBD1|TRBV29-1|TRBJ2-7|NA
CSVEGWGQGAVAYEQYF
TGCAGCGTTGAAGGTTGGGGCCAGGGGGCGGTTGCTTACGAGCAGTACTTC
>TRBD2|TRBV3-1|TRBJ2-1|NA
CASSRAGTSGYNEQFF
TGTGCCAGCAGCCGGGCCGGGACTAGTGGATACAATGAGCAGTTCTTC
>NA|TRBV12-3/TRBV12-4|TRBJ1-2|many
CASSQYNTRDTGYTF
TGTGCCAGCAGCCAATACAATACCCGGGACACTGGCTACACCTTC
>NA|TRBV27|TRBJ2-6|NA
CASSLNLVASGANVLTF
TGTGCCAGCAGTTTAAATCTGGTCGCCTCTGGGGCCAACGTCCTGACTTTC
>NA|TRBV7-8|TRBJ2-1|NA
CASSLRTFRGNEQFF
TGTGCCAGCAGCTTACGAACCTTCCGGGGCAATGAGCAGTTCTTC
>NA|TRBV5-1|TRBJ2-3|once
CASSLAASLGDTQYF
TGCGCCAGCAGCTTGGCGGCTAGCTTAGGAGATACGCAGTATTTT
>TRBD1|TRBV4-1|TRBJ2-7|NA
CASSDDLSGTALAYEQYF
TGCGCCAGCAGCGATGATCTTTCCGGGACAGCTCTTGCCTACGAGCAGTACTTC
>NA|TRBV27|TRBJ2-5|NA
CASSFFRGQETQYF
TGTGCCAGCAGTTTCTTCCGGGGCCAAGAGACCCAGTACTTC